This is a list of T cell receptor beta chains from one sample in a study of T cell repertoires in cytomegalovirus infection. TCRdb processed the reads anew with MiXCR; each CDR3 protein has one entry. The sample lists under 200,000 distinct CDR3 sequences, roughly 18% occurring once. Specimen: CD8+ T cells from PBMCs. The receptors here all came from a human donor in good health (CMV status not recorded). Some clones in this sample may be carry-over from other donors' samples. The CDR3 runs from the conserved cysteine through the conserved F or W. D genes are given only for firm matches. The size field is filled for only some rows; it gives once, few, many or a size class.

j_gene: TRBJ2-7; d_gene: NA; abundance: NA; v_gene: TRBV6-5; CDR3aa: CASSYIGETYEQYF; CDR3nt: TGTGCCAGCAGTTACATAGGGGAAACCTACGAGCAGTACTTC
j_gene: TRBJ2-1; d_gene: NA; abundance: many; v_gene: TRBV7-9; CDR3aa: CASSCEQGEAYNEQFF; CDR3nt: TGTGCCAGCAGCTGCGAGCAGGGGGAGGCTTACAATGAGCAGTTCTTC
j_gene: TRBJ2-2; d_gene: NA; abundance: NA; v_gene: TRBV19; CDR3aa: CASSPQFRTPVRTGELFF; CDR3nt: TGTGCCAGTAGTCCCCAATTCCGGACGCCCGTAAGAACCGGGGAGCTGTTTTTT
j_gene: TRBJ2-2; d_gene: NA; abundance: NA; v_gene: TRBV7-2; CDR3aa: CASSSGDGELFF; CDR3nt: TGTGCCTCCAGTAGTGGGGACGGGGAGCTGTTTTTT
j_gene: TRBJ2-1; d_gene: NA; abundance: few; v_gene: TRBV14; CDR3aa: CASSQLWEEQFF; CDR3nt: TGTGCCAGCAGCCAACTGTGGGAGGAGCAGTTCTTC
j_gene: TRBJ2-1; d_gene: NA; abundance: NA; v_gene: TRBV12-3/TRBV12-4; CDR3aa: CASSFLGAEQFF; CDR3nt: TGTGCCAGCAGTTTCCTTGGGGCTGAGCAGTTCTTC
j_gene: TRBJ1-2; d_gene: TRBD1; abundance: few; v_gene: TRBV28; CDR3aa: CASSFKGGQGIGYTF; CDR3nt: TGTGCCAGCAGCTTCAAGGGGGGACAGGGAATCGGCTACACCTTC
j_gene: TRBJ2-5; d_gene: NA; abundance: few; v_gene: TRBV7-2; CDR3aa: CASSQGGQETQYF; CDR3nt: TGTGCCAGCAGCCAGGGCGGCCAAGAGACCCAGTACTTC
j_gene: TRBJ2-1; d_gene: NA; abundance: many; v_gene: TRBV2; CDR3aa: CASSAGYQSSYNEQFF; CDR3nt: TGTGCCAGCAGTGCGGGTTACCAGAGCTCCTACAATGAGCAGTTCTTC
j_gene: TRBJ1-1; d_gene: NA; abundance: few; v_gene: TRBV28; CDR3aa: CASSPWGGSTNTEAFF; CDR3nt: TGTGCCAGCAGCCCCTGGGGGGGCTCGACGAACACTGAAGCTTTCTTT
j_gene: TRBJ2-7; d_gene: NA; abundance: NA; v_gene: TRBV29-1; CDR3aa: CSVSWQDSYEQYF; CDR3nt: TGCAGCGTTTCGTGGCAGGACTCCTACGAGCAGTACTTC
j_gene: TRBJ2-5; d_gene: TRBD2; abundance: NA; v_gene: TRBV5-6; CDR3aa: CASSAKLAGYQETQYF; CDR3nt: TGTGCCAGCAGCGCGAAACTAGCGGGGTACCAAGAGACCCAGTACTTC
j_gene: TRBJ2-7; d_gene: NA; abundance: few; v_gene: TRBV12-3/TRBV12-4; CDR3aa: CASSLGGGLPYEQYF; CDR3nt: TGTGCCAGCAGTTTAGGAGGGGGGCTCCCCTACGAGCAGTACTTC
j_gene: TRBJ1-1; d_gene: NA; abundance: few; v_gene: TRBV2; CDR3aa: CAFPRGGNTEAFF; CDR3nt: TGTGCCTTCCCTAGGGGGGGGAACACTGAAGCTTTCTTT
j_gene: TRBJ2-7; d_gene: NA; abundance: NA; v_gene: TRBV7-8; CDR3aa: CASSFRRQSYEQYF; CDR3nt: TGTGCCAGCAGCTTCCGGCGGCAGAGCTACGAGCAGTACTTC
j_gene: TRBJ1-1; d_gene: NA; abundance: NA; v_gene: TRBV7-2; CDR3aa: CASSLAPGNLEMNTEAFF; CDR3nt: TGTGCCAGCAGCTTAGCGCCGGGCAACCTTGAAATGAACACTGAAGCTTTCTTT
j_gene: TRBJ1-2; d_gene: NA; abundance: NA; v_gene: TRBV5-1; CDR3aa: CASGTGDGYTF; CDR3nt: TGCGCCAGCGGAACAGGAGATGGCTACACCTTC
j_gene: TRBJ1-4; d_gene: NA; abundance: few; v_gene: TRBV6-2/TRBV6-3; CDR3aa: CASRHDWKKLFF; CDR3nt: TGTGCCAGCAGACACGATTGGAAAAAACTGTTTTTT
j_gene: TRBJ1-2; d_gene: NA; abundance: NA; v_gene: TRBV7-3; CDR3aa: CASSLTSRSNYGYTF; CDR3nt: TGTGCCAGCAGCTTAACTTCCCGGTCCAACTATGGCTACACCTTC
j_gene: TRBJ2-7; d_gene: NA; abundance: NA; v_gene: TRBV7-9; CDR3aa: CASTFGRATYEQYF; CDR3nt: TGTGCCAGCACCTTTGGGAGAGCAACCTACGAGCAGTACTTC
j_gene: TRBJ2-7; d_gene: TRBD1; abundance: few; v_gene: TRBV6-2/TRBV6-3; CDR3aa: CASTPGTGLEQYF; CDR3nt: TGTGCCAGCACCCCCGGGACAGGACTCGAGCAGTACTTC
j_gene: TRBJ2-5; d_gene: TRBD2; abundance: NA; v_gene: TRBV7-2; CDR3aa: CASSLLNLAGGVQETQYF; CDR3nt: TGTGCCAGCAGCTTATTGAACCTAGCGGGAGGTGTCCAAGAGACCCAGTACTTC
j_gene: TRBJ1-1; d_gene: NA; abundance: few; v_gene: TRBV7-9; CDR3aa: CASSLRSTGSQNPEAFF; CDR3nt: TGTGCCAGCAGCTTACGATCTACCGGGTCCCAAAACCCTGAAGCTTTCTTT
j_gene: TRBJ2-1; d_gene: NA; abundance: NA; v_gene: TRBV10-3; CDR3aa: CAISDTGTLHEQFF; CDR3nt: TGTGCCATCAGTGATACGGGGACGCTGCATGAGCAGTTCTTC
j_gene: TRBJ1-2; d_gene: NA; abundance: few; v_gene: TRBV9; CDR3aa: CASSVADTNYGYTF; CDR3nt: TGTGCCAGCAGCGTAGCTGACACTAACTATGGCTACACCTTC
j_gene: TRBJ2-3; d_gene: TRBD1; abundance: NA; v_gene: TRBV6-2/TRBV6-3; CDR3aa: CASSDLVRTGVTDTQYF; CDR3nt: TGTGCCAGCAGTGATCTCGTAAGGACAGGGGTCACAGATACGCAGTATTTT
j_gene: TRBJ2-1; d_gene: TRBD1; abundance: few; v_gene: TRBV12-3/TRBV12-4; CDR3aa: CASRDRNNEQFF; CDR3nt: TGTGCCAGCCGGGACAGGAACAATGAGCAGTTCTTC
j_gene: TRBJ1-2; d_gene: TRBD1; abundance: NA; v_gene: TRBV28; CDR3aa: CASSLGTGSFGYTF; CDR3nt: TGTGCCAGCAGTTTAGGGACAGGCTCTTTTGGCTACACCTTC
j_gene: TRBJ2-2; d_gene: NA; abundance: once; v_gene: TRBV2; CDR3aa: CASNAHTGELFF; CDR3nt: TGTGCCAGCAACGCGCACACCGGGGAGCTGTTTTTT
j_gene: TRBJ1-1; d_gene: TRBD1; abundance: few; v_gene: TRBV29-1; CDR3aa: CSFHRGMNTEAFF; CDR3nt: TGCAGCTTCCACAGGGGCATGAACACTGAAGCTTTCTTT
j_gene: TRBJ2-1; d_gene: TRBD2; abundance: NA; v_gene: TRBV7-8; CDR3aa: CASSRTSDEQFF; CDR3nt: TGTGCCAGCAGCAGAACTAGCGATGAGCAGTTCTTC
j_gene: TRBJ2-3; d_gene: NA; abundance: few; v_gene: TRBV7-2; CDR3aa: CASSFNGRSTDTQYF; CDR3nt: TGTGCCAGCAGCTTTAATGGGCGTAGCACAGATACGCAGTATTTT